The TCR beta chain under discussion was sequenced for a study of cytomegalovirus exposure and HLA in healthy donors. This CDR3 contains 16 residues. Trimming took 4 bases from V and 7 from J, leaving 21 bases between them. Germline V gives CDR1 KGHSH, CDR2 LQKENI. Overall study results and limits: Per published accounts, TCR beta sequences correctly predicted the HLA-A and HLA-B alleles of most subjects. It emerged from a later analysis that several of the most significant clusters appeared to be linked to common viral pathogens.

In regard to this clone: The antigen is not known.

The PCR was carried out with 60 Vbeta primers and 13 Jbeta primers. Assay used: immunoSEQ multiplex PCR; TCRdb lists only in-frame clones, some missing. Among some 140,000 clones listed, over 50% were seen once. This sequence originates from a human donor in good health. The material sequenced was PBMCs. The V and J genes are TRBV18 and TRBJ2-3, with D possibly being TRBD2 (6 bases). The CDR3 loop is CASSLVTGLPLNTQYF. CDR3 coding DNA: TGTGCCAGCTCACTCGTAACGGGACTGCCCCTTAATACGCAGTATTTT.